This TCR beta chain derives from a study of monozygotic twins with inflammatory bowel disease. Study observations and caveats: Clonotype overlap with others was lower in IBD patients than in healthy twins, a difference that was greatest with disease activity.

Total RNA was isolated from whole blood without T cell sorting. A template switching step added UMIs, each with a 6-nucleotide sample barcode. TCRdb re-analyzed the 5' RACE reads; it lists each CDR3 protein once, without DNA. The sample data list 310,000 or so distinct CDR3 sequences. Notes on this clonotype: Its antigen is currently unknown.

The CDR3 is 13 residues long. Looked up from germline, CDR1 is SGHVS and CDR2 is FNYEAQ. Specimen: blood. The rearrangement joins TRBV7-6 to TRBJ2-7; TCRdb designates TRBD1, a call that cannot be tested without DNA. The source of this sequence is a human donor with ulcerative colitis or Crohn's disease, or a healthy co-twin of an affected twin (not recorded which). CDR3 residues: CASSGTGTYEQYF. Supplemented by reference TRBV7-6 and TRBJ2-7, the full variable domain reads GAGVSQSPRYKVTKRGQDVALRCDPISGHVSLYWYRQALGQGPEFLTYFNYEAQQDKSGLPNDRFSAERPEGSISTLTIQRTEQRDSAMYRCASSGTGTYEQYFGPGTRLTVT.